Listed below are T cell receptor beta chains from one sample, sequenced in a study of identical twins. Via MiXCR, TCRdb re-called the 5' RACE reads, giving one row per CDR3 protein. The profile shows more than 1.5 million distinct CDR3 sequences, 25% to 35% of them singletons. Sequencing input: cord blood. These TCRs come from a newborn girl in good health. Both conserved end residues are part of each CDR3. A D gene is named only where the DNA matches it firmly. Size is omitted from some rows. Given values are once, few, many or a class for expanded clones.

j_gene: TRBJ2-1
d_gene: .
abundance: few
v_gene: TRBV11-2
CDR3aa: CASSSGGPNEQFF
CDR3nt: TGTGCCAGCAGTTCTGGGGGACCCAATGAGCAGTTCTTC

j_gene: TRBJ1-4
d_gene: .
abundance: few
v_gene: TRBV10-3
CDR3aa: CSISAAGDYEKLFF
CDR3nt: TGTTCCATCAGTGCGGCAGGTGATTATGAAAAACTGTTTTTT

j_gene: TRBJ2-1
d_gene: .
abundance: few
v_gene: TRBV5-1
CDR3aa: CASSLNEPSYNEQFF
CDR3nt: TGCGCCAGCAGCTTGAACGAGCCCTCCTACAATGAGCAGTTCTTC

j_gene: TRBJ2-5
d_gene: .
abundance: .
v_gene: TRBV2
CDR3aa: CASRDQKTQYF
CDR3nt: TGTGCCAGCAGGGATCAGAAGACCCAGTACTTC

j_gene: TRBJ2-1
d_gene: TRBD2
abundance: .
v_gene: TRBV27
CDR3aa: CASRFLGGRLSYNEQFF
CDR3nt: TGTGCCAGCAGATTCCTTGGCGGGAGGCTCTCCTACAATGAGCAGTTCTTC

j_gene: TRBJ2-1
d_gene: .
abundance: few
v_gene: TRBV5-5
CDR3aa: CASSLVAGQGYNEQFF
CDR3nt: TGTGCCAGCAGCTTGGTGGCGGGTCAGGGTTACAATGAGCAGTTCTTC

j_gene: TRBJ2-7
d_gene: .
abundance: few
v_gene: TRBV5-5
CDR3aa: CASSSPRATLYEQYF
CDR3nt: TGTGCCAGCAGCTCCCCCAGGGCCACCCTTTACGAGCAGTACTTC

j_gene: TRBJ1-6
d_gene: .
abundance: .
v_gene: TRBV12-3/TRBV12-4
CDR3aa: CASSSSILIHLHF
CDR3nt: TGTGCCAGCAGTTCCTCAATACTAATTCACCTCCACTTT

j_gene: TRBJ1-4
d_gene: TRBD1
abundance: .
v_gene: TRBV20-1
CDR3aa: CSAPTGTGGYNEKLFF
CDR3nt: TGCAGTGCCCCTACCGGGACAGGGGGTTATAATGAAAAACTGTTTTTT

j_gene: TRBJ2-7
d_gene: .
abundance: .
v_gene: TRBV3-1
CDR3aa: CASSQPTVLGYEQYF
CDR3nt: TGTGCCAGCAGCCAACCGACAGTTTTGGGTTACGAGCAGTACTTC

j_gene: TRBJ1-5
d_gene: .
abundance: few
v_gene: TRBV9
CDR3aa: CASSVDTYQPQHF
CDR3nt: TGTGCCAGCAGCGTGGACACCTATCAGCCCCAGCATTTT

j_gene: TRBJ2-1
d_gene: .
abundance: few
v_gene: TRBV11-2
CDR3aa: CASSPISGTGEQFF
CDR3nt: TGTGCCAGCAGCCCGATCAGCGGGACAGGTGAGCAGTTCTTC

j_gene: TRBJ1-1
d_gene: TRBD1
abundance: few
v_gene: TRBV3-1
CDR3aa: CASSQDGEGANTEAFF
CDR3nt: TGTGCCAGCAGCCAAGATGGAGAGGGGGCCAACACTGAAGCTTTCTTT

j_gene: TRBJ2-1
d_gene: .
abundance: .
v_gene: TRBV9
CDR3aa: CASSEGLGSYNEQFF
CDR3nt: TGTGCCAGCAGCGAAGGACTCGGCTCCTACAATGAGCAGTTCTTC

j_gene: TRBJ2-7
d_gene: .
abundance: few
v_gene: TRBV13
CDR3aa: CASSVGPYRGYEQYF
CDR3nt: TGTGCCAGCAGCGTCGGCCCTTATCGAGGCTACGAGCAGTACTTC

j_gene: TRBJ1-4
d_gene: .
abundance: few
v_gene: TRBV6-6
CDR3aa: CASSYTGINEKLFF
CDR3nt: TGTGCCAGCAGTTATACAGGAATTAATGAAAAACTGTTTTTT

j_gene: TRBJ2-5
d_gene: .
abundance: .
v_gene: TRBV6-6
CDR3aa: CASSYVLETQYF
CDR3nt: TGTGCCAGCAGTTACGTTCTGGAGACCCAGTACTTC

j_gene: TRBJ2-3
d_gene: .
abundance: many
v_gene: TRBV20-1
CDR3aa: CSAREAGSTDTQYF
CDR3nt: TGCAGTGCTAGAGAGGCAGGGAGCACAGATACGCAGTATTTT

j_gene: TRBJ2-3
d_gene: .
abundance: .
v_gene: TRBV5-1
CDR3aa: CASSFWLPGHSDTQYF
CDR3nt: TGCGCCAGCAGCTTTTGGCTCCCGGGGCACTCAGATACGCAGTATTTT

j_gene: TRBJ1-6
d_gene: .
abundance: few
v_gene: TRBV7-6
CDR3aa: CASSLARTANSPPHF
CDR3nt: TGTGCCAGCAGCTTAGCCCGGACCGCGAATTCACCCCCCCACTTT

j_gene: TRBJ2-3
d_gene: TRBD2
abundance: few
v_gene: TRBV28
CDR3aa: CASIAGRAGTDTQYF
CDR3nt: TGTGCCAGCATAGCCGGGAGGGCCGGCACAGATACGCAGTATTTT

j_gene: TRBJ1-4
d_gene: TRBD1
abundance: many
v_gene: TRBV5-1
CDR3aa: CASSRTGTTNEKLFF
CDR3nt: TGTGCCAGCAGCCGGACAGGCACAACTAATGAAAAACTGTTTTTT

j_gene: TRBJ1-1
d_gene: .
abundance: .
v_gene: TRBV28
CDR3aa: CASSRGINTEAFF
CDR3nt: TGTGCCAGCAGTCGGGGGATTAACACTGAAGCTTTCTTT

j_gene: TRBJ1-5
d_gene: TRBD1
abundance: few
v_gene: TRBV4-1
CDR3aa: CASSRTGINQPQHF
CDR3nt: TGTGCCAGCAGCCGGACAGGGATAAATCAGCCCCAGCATTTT

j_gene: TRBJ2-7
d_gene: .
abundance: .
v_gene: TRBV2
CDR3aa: CASSELVGGSYEQYF
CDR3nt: TGTGCCAGCAGTGAACTGGTGGGAGGCTCCTACGAGCAGTACTTC

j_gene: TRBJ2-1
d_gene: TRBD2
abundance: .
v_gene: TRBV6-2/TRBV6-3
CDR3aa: CASSAGLGQFF
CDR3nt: TGTGCCAGCAGTGCAGGACTAGGGCAGTTCTTT